The entry below gives a single TCR beta chain sequence along with its context. Germline V gene sequence: CDR1 LNHDA, CDR2 SQIVND (reference sequence). V lost 5 bases, J lost 7 bases, and 11 bases lay in between. The CDR3 loop spans 12 amino acids. The data originate from a study of blood T cell repertoires in COVID-19. Across the study: COVID-19 samples, acute and convalescent, were from the United States, Italy and Spain.

Original methodology: The assay estimated nucleated cells by amplifying reference gene primers. TCRdb's copy holds only in-frame clones and misses some; the assay was immunoSEQ multiplex PCR. That table is the source of V, J and clone size, and D and trimming were worked out from the DNA. The table shows about 260,000 clones, with around 87% occurring only once. The chain links TRBV19 to TRBJ1-1; D is unclear. The sequence was collected from a woman in her sixties with COVID-19, enrolled during active disease. The sequenced sample consisted of peripheral blood. The CDR3 DNA reads TGTGCCAGTAGTTCCCGCAGTCGTGAAGCTTTCTTT. Translated, it gives CASSSRSREAFF.